One and the same sample provided the 17 T cell receptor beta chains below, sequenced in a study of siplizumab effects on memory and regulatory T cells. Here immunoSEQ multiplex PCR was the method, and the copy in TCRdb shows in-frame clones only, minus some. The data hold about 63,000 clones, with around four fifths observed a single time. Sequenced sample: memory CD4+ T cells sorted from blood. The origin of the receptors is a human donor in good health.

There are a few counts of this clone. This sequence joins TRBV5-4 and TRBJ2-1, with 12 nucleotides matching TRBD2. From germline, CDR1 is SGHNT and CDR2 YYREEE (reference sequence). Unmatched junction bases numbered 12, after V lost 4 bases and J lost 7 bases. This CDR3 comprises 17 residues. The CDR3 DNA follows: TGTGCCAGCAGCGCGTCGGGCGGACTAGCGGGGACGAATGAGCAGTTCTTC. Its protein is CASSASGGLAGTNEQFF.

In its sample, this clone was seen once. Here the CDR3 reads CASLGLRPKGTDTQYF. CDR3 DNA: TGTGCCAGCTTGGGCCTAAGACCCAAGGGAACAGATACGCAGTATTTT. The rearrangement joins TRBV2 to TRBJ2-3; no firm D call. Germline CDR1 reads SNHLY; CDR2 reads FYNNEI. The CDR3 contains 16 residues. V gave up 8 bases and J gave up 3 bases, with 21 bases separating them.

This clone has just a few counts. This sequence joins TRBV7-2 and TRBJ2-1; possible D gene TRBD2, 7 bases. This CDR3 is built from 15 residues. Per the germline V gene, CDR1 is SGHTA and CDR2 is FQGNSA. Trimming took 4 bases from V and 8 from J, leaving 18 bases between them. CDR3 DNA: TGTGCCAGCAGCTCAGCGGGGAGCAGGGGCCATGAGCAGTTCTTC. It is translated as CASSSAGSRGHEQFF.

The gene calls are TRBV5-6 and TRBJ1-4, with 7 bases fitting TRBD1. From germline, CDR1 is SGHDT and CDR2 YYEEEE. This CDR3 region has 17 residues. V lost 2 bases, J lost 6 bases, and 13 bases stayed unmatched. As DNA, the CDR3 is TGTGCCAGCAGCTTACAGGGCAGGGGGTATCCCGATGAAAAACTGTTTTTT. The encoded protein is CASSLQGRGYPDEKLFF.

The rearrangement joins TRBV19 to TRBJ1-3, with a tentative D call TRBD1 (6 bases). With 3 bases removed from V and 3 bases from J, the gap between germline ends came to 12 bases. The CDR3 is 15 residues long. Looked up from germline, CDR1 is LNHDA and CDR2 is SQIVND (reference sequence). The DNA for the CDR3 is TGTGCCAGTAGTATTGAGGGGGAAGGTGGAAACACCATATATTTT. Translating it yields CASSIEGEGGNTIYF.

The genes are TRBV28 and TRBJ2-7, with D perhaps matching TRBD2 (6 bases). The CDR3 is 13 amino acids. Germline CDR1 reads MDHEN; CDR2 reads SYDVKM. V was clipped by 2 bases and J by 5 bases, with 10 bases between them. The CDR3 here is CASSLRLVNEQYF. The CDR3 DNA follows: TGTGCCAGCAGTTTAAGACTAGTGAACGAGCAGTACTTC.

This clone was counted a single time. This chain uses TRBV6-1 with TRBJ2-5; D is undetermined. V lost 1 base and J lost 2, with 14 bases in between. The germline gives CDR1 MNHNS, CDR2 SASEGT. This CDR3 is 16 amino acids long. The CDR3 DNA reads as TGTGCCAGCAGTGAAGGGGCCAGAATTCTTCAAGAGACCCAGTACTTC. This encodes CASSEGARILQETQYF.

The J gene is TRBJ1-5, the V gene TRBV30; D is perhaps TRBD1 (6 bases). Germline lookup yields CDR1 GTSNPN and CDR2 SVGIG (reference sequence). V lost 1 base to trimming and J lost 4 bases, with 11 bases between them. This CDR3 is 14 amino acids long. CDR3 DNA sequence: TGTGCCTGGAGTGGCAGGACAGTTAATCAGCCCCAGCATTTT. This encodes CAWSGRTVNQPQHF. Full variable domain (outside the CDR3, taken from reference TRBV30 and TRBJ1-5): SQTIHQWPATLVQPVGSPLSLECTVEGTSNPNLYWYRQAAGRGLQLLFYSVGIGQISSEVPQNLSASRPQDRQFILSSKKLLLSDSGFYLCAWSGRTVNQPQHFGDGTRLSIL.

The gene calls are TRBV5-1 and TRBJ2-1, with unresolved D. This CDR3 comprises 12 residues. V lost 5 bases to trimming and J lost 3 bases, with 6 bases between them. CDR1 is SGHRS and CDR2 is YFSETQ in the germline V gene. As DNA, the CDR3 is TGCGCCAGCAGAGAGAACTACAATGAGCAGTTCTTC. This encodes CASRENYNEQFF. Drawing the rest from reference TRBV5-1 and TRBJ2-1, the complete variable domain is KAGVTQTPRYLIKTRGQQVTLSCSPISGHRSVSWYQQTPGQGLQFLFEYFSETQRNKGNFPGRFSGRQFSNSRSEMNVSTLELGDSALYLCASRENYNEQFFGPGTRLTVL.

The V call is TRBV30, the J call TRBJ2-1; TRBD1 aligns across 7 bases. Germline CDR1 GTSNPN, CDR2 SVGIG (reference sequence). J gave up 2 bases and V 4 bases, and 5 bases lay outside the gene matches. This CDR3 has 14 amino acids. The CDR3 loop is CAWNRGQTYNEQFF. DNA for the CDR3: TGTGCCTGGAATAGGGGACAGACCTACAATGAGCAGTTCTTC. The complete variable domain, with remaining parts taken from reference TRBV30 and TRBJ2-1, reads SQTIHQWPATLVQPVGSPLSLECTVEGTSNPNLYWYRQAAGRGLQLLFYSVGIGQISSEVPQNLSASRPQDRQFILSSKKLLLSDSGFYLCAWNRGQTYNEQFFGPGTRLTVL.

The chain combines TRBV10-3 with TRBJ2-7, with TRBD1 matching 10 bases. The trim removed 2 bases at V and 1 base at J, leaving 5 bases unmatched. The germline V gene encodes CDR1 ENHRY and CDR2 SYGVKD. The length of the CDR3 is 16 residues. This CDR3 reads CAISEGPDRGSYEQYF. The CDR3 coding sequence is TGTGCCATCAGTGAGGGTCCGGACAGGGGGTCCTACGAGCAGTACTTC.

This clone has a handful of counts. V usage is TRBV7-9 and J usage is TRBJ1-1; D gene ambiguous. The CDR3 runs 12 residues. V lost 6 bases and J lost 8, with 13 bases in between. Germline lookup yields CDR1 SEHNR and CDR2 FQNEAQ (reference sequence). The CDR3 bases are TGTGCCAGCAGAGGACGGGCCGAGGAAGCTTTCTTT. Encoded protein: CASRGRAEEAFF.

This clone has more than one count but fewer than ten. This sequence joins TRBV19 and TRBJ1-1; no reliable D call. V was cut by 7 bases and J by 1 base, with 10 bases left in between. The germline V gene encodes CDR1 LNHDA and CDR2 SQIVND (reference sequence). The CDR3 contains 13 residues. In DNA, the CDR3 is TGTGCCAGTACCTACCCAGGGAACACTGAAGCTTTCTTT. Its translation is CASTYPGNTEAFF.

This sequence joins TRBV5-6 and TRBJ1-1, with D unresolved. The V gene's germline CDR1 is SGHDT and CDR2 YYEEEE. The CDR3 sequence is 15 residues long. The germline V and J ends were trimmed by 4 bases and 3 bases, with 16 bases remaining between them. The CDR3 protein is CASSRRTERDTEAFF. The CDR3 coding sequence is TGTGCCAGCAGCCGACGGACGGAGAGGGACACTGAAGCTTTCTTT.

This clone has only a few counts. At one of its ends the junction is not consistent with the germline gene, which may arise from a read error. The chain uses TRBV5-1 and TRBJ2-5; 8 nucleotides align to TRBD1. The CDR3 extends over 14 amino acids. Germline CDR1 and CDR2: SGHRS and YFSETQ. The CDR3 sequence: CASTLNRGSETQYF. The CDR3 bases are TGCGCCAGCACCTTGAACAGGGGGTCGGAGACCCAGTACTTC.

In DNA, the CDR3 is TGTGCCAGCAGTGAACAGCCACAGGGTCTGAATTCACCCCTCCACTTT. Protein product: CASSEQPQGLNSPLHF. The chain couples TRBV6-1 to TRBJ1-6; tentative D call: TRBD1 (6 bases). CDR1 and CDR2 (germline): MNHNS, SASEGT. This CDR3 has 16 amino acids. V lost 2 bases, J lost 7 bases, and 15 bases lay in between.

The V call is TRBV6-1, the J call TRBJ2-5, with TRBD2 as a possible D gene (7 bases). V lost 7 bases to trimming and J lost 3 bases, with 15 bases between them. This CDR3 is built from 14 residues. CDR1 and CDR2 from the germline V gene are MNHNS and SASEGT. CDR3 sequence reads: CASTFGGAEETQYF. The DNA for the CDR3 is TGTGCCAGCACCTTTGGGGGGGCCGAAGAGACCCAGTACTTC.